This TCR beta chain was sequenced in a study of human T cells and chemical hapten exposure. Study-wide background: TCR yields per sample varied, mainly owing to small pooled library volume differences.

V lost 7 bases and J lost 0; bases outside the gene matches: 6. The CDR3 is 14 residues long. Germline CDR1 reads SGHRS; CDR2 reads YFSETQ. This clonotype appeared a few times. What it binds is not known. The library tagged each cDNA molecule with unique molecular identifiers. In the authors' methods: TCRs per sample had a median of approximately 96,000 and ranged from about 23,224 to 690,600. TCRdb re-called the RACE reads through MiXCR, storing one row per CDR3 protein. TCRdb, rather than the study authors, made the V and J calls. The repertoire holds roughly 46,000 distinct CDR3 sequences, with almost 4.5% as singletons. Study-level findings and limits: TCRs exceeding a frequency of 1 in 1000 stayed unchanged under DPC sensitization.

Specified time point: healthy volunteer bleed at 2 weeks. Unfractionated whole blood yielded total RNA. Material for sequencing was whole blood. The chain employs TRBV5-1 and TRBJ2-5, with 7 bases that match TRBD1. The origin of this receptor is a human donor in good health. Some clones in this sample may be carry-over from other donors' samples. The CDR3 spells CASRITGDQETQYF. The CDR3 DNA is TGCGCCAGCCGAATAACAGGGGACCAAGAGACCCAGTACTTC.